The source of this TCR beta chain is a study of shared clonotypes between healthy human individuals. Assay: immunoSEQ multiplex PCR; the TCRdb copy retains only in-frame clones and omits some. The data contain 2,500,000 or so clones, about 90% of them singletons. This clone is a singleton in its sample. Its target is unknown. V lost 0 bases and J 4 bases, leaving 13 bases between the germline ends. In germline, CDR1 is SGHTA, CDR2 FQGNSA. The CDR3 runs to 15 residues. Study observations and caveats: Across four donors, naive CD4 shared around 5%, naive CD8 around 3.5%, memory CD4 less than 2.5%, memory CD8 0.4% to 0.5%. The low donor count limited represented genetic and exposure-history diversity.

This receptor was taken from a man aged 18 to 29 in good health. Some clones in this sample may be carry-over from other donors' samples. This chain joins TRBV7-2 and TRBJ2-7; the D is unclear. What was sequenced was naive CD4+ T cells from PBMCs. Stated subset: CD45RA+ positively selected. This CDR3 reads CASSLAPVEIYEQYF. In DNA, the CDR3 is TGTGCCAGCAGCTTAGCCCCCGTCGAGATTTACGAGCAGTACTTC.